A selection of T cell receptor beta chains follows, all from one sample in a study of cytomegalovirus exposure and HLA in healthy donors. The data were produced by immunoSEQ multiplex PCR, yet TCRdb's version contains in-frame clones alone and is incomplete. The data contain about 200,000 clones, approximately 78% of them seen just once; the ten biggest clones take up about 1.7%. The material sequenced was PBMCs. The receptors here all came from a woman under 30 in good health and CMV-seronegative. Both conserved end residues are part of each CDR3. The order of the fields is CDR3 DNA, CDR3 protein, V gene, clone size, D gene, J gene. A D gene is named only where the DNA matches it firmly. Clone size is not always given. Where it is, it says once, few, many or a class for expanded clones.

CDR3nt: TGCGCCAGCAGCCAAGCGGCGCTCCCGGGAGGCTACGAGCAGTACTTC
CDR3aa: CASSQAALPGGYEQYF
v_gene: TRBV4-3
abundance: few
d_gene: TRBD2
j_gene: TRBJ2-7

CDR3nt: TGTGCCAGCAGTTTAATTGGGACAGGGGGCCAGAATTCACCCCTCCACTTT
CDR3aa: CASSLIGTGGQNSPLHF
v_gene: TRBV28
abundance: NA
d_gene: TRBD1
j_gene: TRBJ1-6

CDR3nt: TGTGCCAGCATGAGGGAGAGCTCCTACGAGCAGTACTTC
CDR3aa: CASMRESSYEQYF
v_gene: TRBV2
abundance: few
d_gene: NA
j_gene: TRBJ2-7

CDR3nt: TGTGCCAGCTCACGGGACACAGGGGCAGATACGCAGTATTTT
CDR3aa: CASSRDTGADTQYF
v_gene: TRBV18
abundance: NA
d_gene: TRBD1
j_gene: TRBJ2-3

CDR3nt: TGTGCCAGCAGTTTTCCCCCGCCCCCGGGAGGGAGGACCGGGGAGCTGTTTTTT
CDR3aa: CASSFPPPPGGRTGELFF
v_gene: TRBV28
abundance: NA
d_gene: TRBD2
j_gene: TRBJ2-2

CDR3nt: TGTGCCAGCAGCTTGAGACAGGGCAATTTGGACAATGAGCAGTTCTTC
CDR3aa: CASSLRQGNLDNEQFF
v_gene: TRBV5-6
abundance: NA
d_gene: TRBD1
j_gene: TRBJ2-1

CDR3nt: TGTGCCAGCAGTGGCCGGACTAGCGGGAGCAACTACAATGAGCAGTTCTTC
CDR3aa: CASSGRTSGSNYNEQFF
v_gene: TRBV2
abundance: once
d_gene: TRBD2
j_gene: TRBJ2-1

CDR3nt: TGTGCCAGCAGTTTATCAGGAGCGGGAGACCAAGGTTACCAAGAGACCCAGTACTTC
CDR3aa: CASSLSGAGDQGYQETQYF
v_gene: TRBV27
abundance: NA
d_gene: TRBD2
j_gene: TRBJ2-5

CDR3nt: TGTGCCAGCAGCAAACTAGCTGGCACAGGTACGCAGTATTTT
CDR3aa: CASSKLAGTGTQYF
v_gene: TRBV5-4
abundance: NA
d_gene: NA
j_gene: TRBJ2-3

CDR3nt: TGTGCCAGCAGCTTAGGAGCGGGAGTGGCAGATACGCAGTATTTT
CDR3aa: CASSLGAGVADTQYF
v_gene: TRBV7-9
abundance: NA
d_gene: TRBD2
j_gene: TRBJ2-3

CDR3nt: TGTGCCAGCAGTTTATTTGGGGCTCCCCATGGCTACACCTTC
CDR3aa: CASSLFGAPHGYTF
v_gene: TRBV28
abundance: NA
d_gene: NA
j_gene: TRBJ1-2

CDR3nt: TGTGCCACTGCGGGACAGGGCACAGATACGCAGTATTTT
CDR3aa: CATAGQGTDTQYF
v_gene: TRBV7-2
abundance: NA
d_gene: TRBD1
j_gene: TRBJ2-3

CDR3nt: TGTGCCAGTAGCTATGGACAGGGGTATAACTATGGCTACACCTTC
CDR3aa: CASSYGQGYNYGYTF
v_gene: TRBV19
abundance: few
d_gene: TRBD1
j_gene: TRBJ1-2

CDR3nt: TGTGCCAGCAGCCCGACAGGTGCCTACGAGCAGTACTTC
CDR3aa: CASSPTGAYEQYF
v_gene: TRBV6-5
abundance: NA
d_gene: NA
j_gene: TRBJ2-7

CDR3nt: TGCGCCAGCAGGTTGACAGGGGGTATGGGTGGCTACACCTTC
CDR3aa: CASRLTGGMGGYTF
v_gene: TRBV10-2
abundance: NA
d_gene: TRBD1
j_gene: TRBJ1-2

CDR3nt: TGTGCCAGCAGAACCCCTATTTATGGCTACACCTTC
CDR3aa: CASRTPIYGYTF
v_gene: TRBV28
abundance: once
d_gene: NA
j_gene: TRBJ1-2

CDR3nt: TGTGCCAGCAGCGGACAGGGGGCGCGGACAGATACGCAGTATTTT
CDR3aa: CASSGQGARTDTQYF
v_gene: TRBV7-9
abundance: once
d_gene: TRBD1
j_gene: TRBJ2-3

CDR3nt: TGCGCCAGCAGCCAAGCCCAGGGGGGCACAGATACGCAGTATTTT
CDR3aa: CASSQAQGGTDTQYF
v_gene: TRBV4-3
abundance: once
d_gene: TRBD1
j_gene: TRBJ2-3

CDR3nt: TGCGCCAGCAGCGGCTCCGCCCTGGACAGGGCGGCCCAGTACTTC
CDR3aa: CASSGSALDRAAQYF
v_gene: TRBV5-1
abundance: few
d_gene: TRBD1
j_gene: TRBJ2-5

CDR3nt: TGTGCCAGTAGTTGGGGACTAGCTCGCAATGAGCAGTTCTTC
CDR3aa: CASSWGLARNEQFF
v_gene: TRBV19
abundance: NA
d_gene: TRBD2
j_gene: TRBJ2-1

CDR3nt: TGTGCCAGCAGCGGTGGGATAGCGGGAGAAGTGGGTACGCAGTATTTT
CDR3aa: CASSGGIAGEVGTQYF
v_gene: TRBV9
abundance: NA
d_gene: TRBD2
j_gene: TRBJ2-3

CDR3nt: TGCGCCAGCAGCCAAGATAGGGCTAGCGGAGGGGACAATGAGCAGTTCTTC
CDR3aa: CASSQDRASGGDNEQFF
v_gene: TRBV4-3
abundance: NA
d_gene: TRBD2
j_gene: TRBJ2-1

CDR3nt: TGTGCCATCAGTGAAGGAGGGATGGGGGTCGGGGAGACCCAGTACTTC
CDR3aa: CAISEGGMGVGETQYF
v_gene: TRBV10-3
abundance: NA
d_gene: NA
j_gene: TRBJ2-5

CDR3nt: TGTGCCAGCAGTACGGGACTAGCGGAGGTAAAAGATACGCAGTATTTT
CDR3aa: CASSTGLAEVKDTQYF
v_gene: TRBV2
abundance: NA
d_gene: TRBD2
j_gene: TRBJ2-3

CDR3nt: TGTGCCAGCAGCCCGGGCGGGGGAGGGACGCAGTATTTT
CDR3aa: CASSPGGGGTQYF
v_gene: TRBV11-2
abundance: NA
d_gene: TRBD2
j_gene: TRBJ2-3

CDR3nt: TGTGCCAGCAGTTCCTCACAGGACAGGGTAAGCAATCAGCCCCAGCATTTT
CDR3aa: CASSSSQDRVSNQPQHF
v_gene: TRBV27
abundance: NA
d_gene: TRBD1
j_gene: TRBJ1-5

CDR3nt: TGCGCCAGCAGCCGAGATCTCTTGGACAGCCCTGAGGGAGATACGCAGTATTTT
CDR3aa: CASSRDLLDSPEGDTQYF
v_gene: TRBV4-3
abundance: NA
d_gene: NA
j_gene: TRBJ2-3

CDR3nt: TGTGCCAGCAGCTTGACTAGCGGCACAGATACGCAGTATTTT
CDR3aa: CASSLTSGTDTQYF
v_gene: TRBV7-2
abundance: NA
d_gene: TRBD2
j_gene: TRBJ2-3

CDR3nt: TGTGCCAGCAGTTCGCGACAGGGAATGAACACTGAAGCTTTCTTT
CDR3aa: CASSSRQGMNTEAFF
v_gene: TRBV6-5
abundance: NA
d_gene: TRBD1
j_gene: TRBJ1-1

CDR3nt: TGCGCCAGCAGTGAAAGCGGGAGGGCCTACAATGAGCAGTTCTTC
CDR3aa: CASSESGRAYNEQFF
v_gene: TRBV10-1
abundance: few
d_gene: TRBD2
j_gene: TRBJ2-1

CDR3nt: TGCGCCAGCAGGTCCCAGGTAGGAGAGCAGTACTTC
CDR3aa: CASRSQVGEQYF
v_gene: TRBV10-2
abundance: NA
d_gene: NA
j_gene: TRBJ2-7

CDR3nt: TGTGCCAGCAGACACTCCAGGGAATTGGCCGAGCAGTACTTC
CDR3aa: CASRHSRELAEQYF
v_gene: TRBV28
abundance: NA
d_gene: NA
j_gene: TRBJ2-7

CDR3nt: TGTGCCAGCAGCTTAGATTTGTGGGCTAGCGGAAGCACAGATACGCAGTATTTT
CDR3aa: CASSLDLWASGSTDTQYF
v_gene: TRBV11-2
abundance: NA
d_gene: TRBD2
j_gene: TRBJ2-3

CDR3nt: TGTGCCAGTGCCCCCGCGGTCGCTGGCTACACCTTC
CDR3aa: CASAPAVAGYTF
v_gene: TRBV2
abundance: NA
d_gene: NA
j_gene: TRBJ1-2

CDR3nt: TGTGCCAGCAGCCCGAGGACAGCCTCCTACGAGCAGTACTTC
CDR3aa: CASSPRTASYEQYF
v_gene: TRBV5-4
abundance: NA
d_gene: NA
j_gene: TRBJ2-7

CDR3nt: TGTGCCAGTAGTATCCTGACTAGCGGGAGGTACAATGAGCAGTTCTTC
CDR3aa: CASSILTSGRYNEQFF
v_gene: TRBV19
abundance: NA
d_gene: TRBD2
j_gene: TRBJ2-1

CDR3nt: TGCGCCAGCAGCCAAGACAGGACAGGGTCGGGAATCACTGAAGCTTTCTTT
CDR3aa: CASSQDRTGSGITEAFF
v_gene: TRBV4-3
abundance: NA
d_gene: TRBD1
j_gene: TRBJ1-1

CDR3nt: TGTGCCAGCAGTGAAGGAGGGGGAACTAATGAAAAACTGTTTTTT
CDR3aa: CASSEGGGTNEKLFF
v_gene: TRBV6-1
abundance: NA
d_gene: NA
j_gene: TRBJ1-4

CDR3nt: TGTGCCAGCAGCCAAGACAAGACTAGCGGGATTCTACTCTCCTACGAGCAGTACTTC
CDR3aa: CASSQDKTSGILLSYEQYF
v_gene: TRBV4-2
abundance: NA
d_gene: TRBD2
j_gene: TRBJ2-7

CDR3nt: TGCAGCGTTGTACCAGCGGTAAGCTACGCTGAAGCTTTCTTT
CDR3aa: CSVVPAVSYAEAFF
v_gene: TRBV29-1
abundance: NA
d_gene: NA
j_gene: TRBJ1-1

CDR3nt: TGCGCCAGCAGCCAAGAAAGAGGGAATCAGCCCCAGCATTTT
CDR3aa: CASSQERGNQPQHF
v_gene: TRBV4-1
abundance: NA
d_gene: NA
j_gene: TRBJ1-5

CDR3nt: TGTGCCAGCAGCTTTCGCTCCCAGGGTTCAGGGGGCTACACCTTC
CDR3aa: CASSFRSQGSGGYTF
v_gene: TRBV7-2
abundance: NA
d_gene: NA
j_gene: TRBJ1-2

CDR3nt: TGTGCCAGCAGCTCCTCGGGTCGGGAGCAGTACTTC
CDR3aa: CASSSSGREQYF
v_gene: TRBV7-2
abundance: NA
d_gene: NA
j_gene: TRBJ2-7

CDR3nt: TGTGCCTGGAGTGTACCGTCGGGGGGAGGAGAGGGCTACAATGAGCAGTTCTTC
CDR3aa: CAWSVPSGGGEGYNEQFF
v_gene: TRBV30
abundance: NA
d_gene: TRBD2
j_gene: TRBJ2-1

CDR3nt: TGTGCCAGCAGCTTGAACAGGGGATCTGGAAACACCATATATTTT
CDR3aa: CASSLNRGSGNTIYF
v_gene: TRBV5-4
abundance: NA
d_gene: TRBD1
j_gene: TRBJ1-3

CDR3nt: TGCAGCGTTGAAGAAGGAACAGGCACTGAAGCTTTCTTT
CDR3aa: CSVEEGTGTEAFF
v_gene: TRBV29-1
abundance: few
d_gene: NA
j_gene: TRBJ1-1

CDR3nt: TGTGCCAGCAGCTTAGATGAAGTGCGATTTAGGACTAGCGGGATCTACGAGCAGTACTTC
CDR3aa: CASSLDEVRFRTSGIYEQYF
v_gene: TRBV11-2
abundance: NA
d_gene: TRBD2
j_gene: TRBJ2-7

CDR3nt: TGTGCCAGCAGTGGCACATCGAACCCATCGGGTGGCTACACCTTC
CDR3aa: CASSGTSNPSGGYTF
v_gene: TRBV6-1
abundance: NA
d_gene: NA
j_gene: TRBJ1-2

CDR3nt: TGTGCCAGCAGCCAACGGGAGACGTATGGCTACACCTTC
CDR3aa: CASSQRETYGYTF
v_gene: TRBV7-2
abundance: NA
d_gene: NA
j_gene: TRBJ1-2

CDR3nt: TGTGCCAGCAGTAACCAGGGCTCTGGGGCCAACGTCCTGACTTTC
CDR3aa: CASSNQGSGANVLTF
v_gene: TRBV6-6
abundance: few
d_gene: NA
j_gene: TRBJ2-6

CDR3nt: TGTGCCAGCTCACCATATTCCGATCAGCCCCAGCATTTT
CDR3aa: CASSPYSDQPQHF
v_gene: TRBV18
abundance: NA
d_gene: NA
j_gene: TRBJ1-5

CDR3nt: TGTGCCAGCAGCCTTACAGGGACCTACAATGAGCAGTTCTTC
CDR3aa: CASSLTGTYNEQFF
v_gene: TRBV5-8
abundance: NA
d_gene: NA
j_gene: TRBJ2-1

CDR3nt: TGTGCCTGGAAGGGGGGGGATGGCGGGGAGCTGTTTTTT
CDR3aa: CAWKGGDGGELFF
v_gene: TRBV30
abundance: NA
d_gene: NA
j_gene: TRBJ2-2

CDR3nt: TGTGCCAGCAGTTACAGACTAGCGGGAAGTCAGAATGAGCAGTTCTTC
CDR3aa: CASSYRLAGSQNEQFF
v_gene: TRBV6-5
abundance: NA
d_gene: TRBD2
j_gene: TRBJ2-1

CDR3nt: TGTGCCAGCAGTGACCCAAGGGGTCGGAGGGGCACAGATACGCAGTATTTT
CDR3aa: CASSDPRGRRGTDTQYF
v_gene: TRBV25-1
abundance: NA
d_gene: NA
j_gene: TRBJ2-3